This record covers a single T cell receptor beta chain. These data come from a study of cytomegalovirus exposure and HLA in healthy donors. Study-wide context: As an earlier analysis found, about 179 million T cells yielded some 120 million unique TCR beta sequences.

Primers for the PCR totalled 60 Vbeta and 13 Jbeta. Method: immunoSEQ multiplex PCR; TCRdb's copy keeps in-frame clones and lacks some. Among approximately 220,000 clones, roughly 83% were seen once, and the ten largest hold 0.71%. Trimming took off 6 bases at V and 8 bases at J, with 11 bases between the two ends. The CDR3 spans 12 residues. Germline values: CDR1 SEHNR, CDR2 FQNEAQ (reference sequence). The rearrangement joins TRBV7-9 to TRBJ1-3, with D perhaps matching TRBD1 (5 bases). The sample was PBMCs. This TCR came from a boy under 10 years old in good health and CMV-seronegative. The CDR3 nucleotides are TGTGCCAGCAGATCAGACAGCTACACCATATATTTT. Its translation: CASRSDSYTIYF. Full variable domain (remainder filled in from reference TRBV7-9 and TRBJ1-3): DTGVSQNPRHKITKRGQNVTFRCDPISEHNRLYWYRQTLGQGPEFLTYFQNEAQLEKSRLLSDRFSAERPKGSFSTLEIQRTEQGDSAMYLCASRSDSYTIYFGEGSWLTVV.